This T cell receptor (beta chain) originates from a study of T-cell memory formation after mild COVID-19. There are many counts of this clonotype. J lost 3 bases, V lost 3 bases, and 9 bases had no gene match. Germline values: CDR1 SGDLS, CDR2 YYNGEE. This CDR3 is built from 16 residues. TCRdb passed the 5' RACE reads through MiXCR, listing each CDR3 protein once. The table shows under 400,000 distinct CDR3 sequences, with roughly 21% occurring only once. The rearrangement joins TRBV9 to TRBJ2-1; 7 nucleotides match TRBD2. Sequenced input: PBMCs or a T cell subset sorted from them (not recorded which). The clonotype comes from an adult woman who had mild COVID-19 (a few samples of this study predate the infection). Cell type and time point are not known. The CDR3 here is CASSAYAGAVYNEQFF. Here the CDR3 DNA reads TGTGCCAGCAGCGCCTATGCGGGAGCGGTCTACAATGAGCAGTTCTTC.